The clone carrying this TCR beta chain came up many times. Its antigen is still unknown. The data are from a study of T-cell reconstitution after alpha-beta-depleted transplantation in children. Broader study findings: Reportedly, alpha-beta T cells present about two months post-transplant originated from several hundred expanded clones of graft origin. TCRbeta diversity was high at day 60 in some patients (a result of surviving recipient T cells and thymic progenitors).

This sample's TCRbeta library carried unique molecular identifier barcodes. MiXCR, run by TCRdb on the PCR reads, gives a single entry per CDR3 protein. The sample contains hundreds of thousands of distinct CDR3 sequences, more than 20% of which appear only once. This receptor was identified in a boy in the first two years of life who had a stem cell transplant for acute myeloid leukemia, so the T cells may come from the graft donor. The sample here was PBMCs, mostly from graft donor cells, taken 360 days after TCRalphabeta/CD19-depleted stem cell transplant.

The DNA of the CDR3 is TGTGCCAGCAGTTTCGCCGGGGGCACCGGGGAGCTGTTTTTT. Translating it yields CASSFAGGTGELFF. This chain connects TRBV12-3 or TRBV12-4 to TRBJ2-2; D perhaps matches TRBD2 (6 bases). Deletions cut 3 bases from V and 4 bases from J, with 9 bases between. This CDR3 contains 14 residues.